The subject of this entry is one T cell receptor beta chain. As yet, its antigen is unknown. This sample stems from a study of response to subunit inactivated influenza vaccine. TCRdb fed the RT-PCR reads into MiXCR, producing one record per CDR3 protein. In the table there are hundreds of thousands of distinct CDR3 sequences, roughly 18% of which are singletons. The germline V and J ends were trimmed by 6 bases and 5 bases, with 13 bases remaining between them. CDR3 length equals 13 residues. Germline V CDR1 and CDR2: SEHNR, FQNEAQ (reference sequence). Study conclusions and caveats: That few new T cells are recruited by each seasonal influenza vaccination was the authors' suggestion.

This clonotype was obtained from a middle-aged man who received an inactivated influenza vaccine. The chain is built from TRBV7-9 and TRBJ2-5, with D hard to call. The sequencing used PBMCs from blood, collected roughly 5 days after vaccination. Here the CDR3 DNA reads TGTGCCAGCAGGATAGCCGGAGCGGAGACCCAGTACTTC. Protein product: CASRIAGAETQYF. Based on the CDR3 plus reference TRBV7-9 and TRBJ2-5, the full variable domain is DTGVSQNPRHKITKRGQNVTFRCDPISEHNRLYWYRQTLGQGPEFLTYFQNEAQLEKSRLLSDRFSAERPKGSFSTLEIQRTEQGDSAMYLCASRIAGAETQYFGPGTRLLVL.